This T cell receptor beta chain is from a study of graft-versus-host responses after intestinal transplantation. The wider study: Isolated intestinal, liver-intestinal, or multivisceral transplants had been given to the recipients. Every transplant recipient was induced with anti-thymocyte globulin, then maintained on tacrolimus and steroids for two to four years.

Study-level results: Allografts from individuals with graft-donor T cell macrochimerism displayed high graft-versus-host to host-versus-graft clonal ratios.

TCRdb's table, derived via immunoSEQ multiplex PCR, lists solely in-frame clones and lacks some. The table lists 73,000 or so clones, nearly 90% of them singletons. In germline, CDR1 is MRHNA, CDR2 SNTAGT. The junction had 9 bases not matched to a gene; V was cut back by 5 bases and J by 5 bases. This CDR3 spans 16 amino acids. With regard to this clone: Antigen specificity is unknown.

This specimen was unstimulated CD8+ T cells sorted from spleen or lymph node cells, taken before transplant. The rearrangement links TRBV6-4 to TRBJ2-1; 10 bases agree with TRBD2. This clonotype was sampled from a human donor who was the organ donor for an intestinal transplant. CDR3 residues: CASSYRSSGGHNEQFF. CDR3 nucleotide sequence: TGTGCCAGCAGTTACCGGTCTAGCGGGGGCCACAATGAGCAGTTCTTC.